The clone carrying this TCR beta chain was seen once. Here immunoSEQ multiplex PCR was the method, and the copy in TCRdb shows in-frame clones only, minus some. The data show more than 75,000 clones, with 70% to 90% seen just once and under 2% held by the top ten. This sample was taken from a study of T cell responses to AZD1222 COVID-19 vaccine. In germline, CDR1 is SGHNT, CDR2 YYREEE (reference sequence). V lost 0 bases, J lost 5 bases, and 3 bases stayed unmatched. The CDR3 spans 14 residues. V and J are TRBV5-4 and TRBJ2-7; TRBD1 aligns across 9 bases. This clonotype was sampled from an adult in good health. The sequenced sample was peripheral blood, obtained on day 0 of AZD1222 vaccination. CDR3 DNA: TGTGCCAGCAGCTTGGATACAGGGGGCCACGAGCAGTACTTC. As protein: CASSLDTGGHEQYF.